This TCR beta chain stems from a study of T cell changes during pregnancy in multiple sclerosis. The assay was immunoSEQ multiplex PCR, and TCRdb's table has in-frame clones only and misses some. The table has about 77,000 clones, 90% to 95% seen once. This clone has only one observation. The germline V gene encodes CDR1 SQVTM and CDR2 ANQGSEA. V was pared by 6 bases and J by 2 bases, with 0 bases of the junction left unmatched. This CDR3 contains 12 residues. The V call is TRBV29-1, the J call TRBJ1-2, with 10 nucleotides matching TRBD1. This material consisted of peripheral blood, taken after pregnancy. The receptor comes from a female donor in good health, enrolled as a control in a pregnancy study. CDR3 amino acids: CSVDRGNYGYTF. The DNA of the CDR3 is TGCAGCGTGGACAGGGGGAACTATGGCTACACCTTC.